This TCR beta chain was found in a study of blood T cell repertoires in COVID-19. As for the study in general: COVID-19 samples collected from the United States, Italy and Spain covered acute and convalescent phases.

This CDR3 region has 13 residues. Germline trimming cut 6 bases from V and 9 bases from J; bases unmatched to any gene: 8. The germline V gene encodes CDR1 MNHEY and CDR2 SMNVEV (reference sequence). In the original processing: Amplification of reference gene primers provided the estimated nucleated cell counts. The table came from immunoSEQ multiplex PCR; TCRdb's copy has only in-frame clones and leaves some out. The DNA gave D and trimming, while V, J and clone size come from that table. The sample has roughly 64,000 clones, over 65% seen once. Sequenced material: peripheral blood. The sequence derives from a man in his sixties with COVID-19, enrolled during active disease. The J gene is TRBJ2-1, the V gene TRBV27; 7 bases are a match to TRBD2. The CDR3 nucleotides are TGTGCCAGCAGCCTTCAATCGGGAGGTGAGCAGTTCTTC. This translates into CASSLQSGGEQFF.